Each of the 29 T cell receptor beta chains below was sequenced from the same sample in a study of T cells in Graves' hyperthyroidism and ophthalmopathy. Amplification yielded TCR beta CDR3 regions, with RNA transcripts as the source. The primer set for the first-round RT-PCR of the TCR CDR3 was HTBI. TCRdb used MiXCR to reprocess the multiplex PCR reads, holding one entry per CDR3 protein. This sample yields over 500,000 distinct CDR3 sequences, of which 14% are seen a single time; approximately 14% belongs to the top ten. Sequencing was performed on blood. Receptors originate from a woman aged 40 to 50 with Graves' hyperthyroidism.

This chain joins TRBV24-1 and TRBJ2-3; TRBD2 agrees at 10 bases. This CDR3 contains 15 residues. V gave up 6 bases and J gave up 0 bases; unmatched junction bases: 2. CDR1 and CDR2 from the germline V gene are KGHDR and SFDVKD. The CDR3, as DNA: TGTGCCACCAGTCCACTAGCGGGGAGCACAGATACGCAGTATTTT. Its protein is CATSPLAGSTDTQYF.

This clonotype was detected ten times or more. The V gene is TRBV3-1, the J gene TRBJ2-7; 12 bases fit TRBD2. The germline V gene encodes CDR1 LGHDT and CDR2 YNNKEL (reference sequence). The CDR3 sequence is 14 residues long. V lost 6 bases to trimming and J lost 4 bases; unmatched junction nucleotides: 4. In DNA form, the CDR3 reads TGTGCCAGCAGGAGGACTAGCGGGGAGTACGAGCAGTACTTC. It yields the protein CASRRTSGEYEQYF.

This clonotype was seen at least ten times. The chain is built from TRBV6-1 and TRBJ2-1; 8 positions agree with TRBD2. V lost 1 base, J lost 5 bases, and 7 bases stayed unmatched. There are 16 residues in the CDR3. Germline V gene lookup returns CDR1 MNHNS and CDR2 SASEGT. The CDR3 nucleotides are TGTGCCAGCAGTGAAGGGTTTGCGGGAGGCCACAATGAGCAGTTCTTC. This encodes CASSEGFAGGHNEQFF.

At least ten counts were recorded for this clonotype. V is TRBV19 and J is TRBJ2-1, with a tentative D call TRBD2 (5 bases). The CDR3 covers 14 residues. V gave up 1 base and J gave up 8 bases, with 12 bases separating them. Per germline, CDR1 LNHDA and CDR2 SQIVND (reference sequence). The CDR3 spells CASSIGTFIDEQFF. DNA of the CDR3: TGTGCCAGTAGTATAGGGACTTTTATCGATGAGCAGTTCTTC.

This clonotype occurred many times. V usage is TRBV6-2 or TRBV6-3 and J usage is TRBJ2-3; 7 nucleotides align to TRBD2. From germline, CDR1 is MNHEY and CDR2 SVGEGT. The CDR3 length is 15 residues. Losses at the gene ends were 4 bases for V and 1 base for J; bases not matched to a gene: 5. CDR3 region: CASSLFAGGTDTQYF. For the CDR3, the DNA is TGTGCCAGCAGTTTGTTTGCGGGAGGCACAGATACGCAGTATTTT.

The rearrangement uses TRBV9 and TRBJ2-2; TRBD1 matches 7 bases. The germline V gene has CDR1 SGDLS and CDR2 YYNGEE. The CDR3 runs to 15 residues. The junction had 5 bases not matched to a gene; V was cut back by 3 bases and J by 3 bases. CDR3 sequence reads: CASSANRGYTGELFF. The CDR3 nucleotides read TGTGCCAGCAGCGCGAACAGGGGATACACCGGGGAGCTGTTTTTT.

This clonotype was seen repeatedly, ten times or more. The chain uses TRBV12-3 or TRBV12-4 and TRBJ2-5, with D perhaps matching TRBD2 (6 bases). The CDR3 is 13 amino acids. V lost 3 bases, J lost 9 bases, and 14 bases lay in between. The CDR3 DNA is TGTGCCAGCAGTTTCACCAATCCGGGGGCCCAGTACTTC. Translating gives CASSFTNPGAQYF.

This clonotype came up many times. V and J are TRBV2 and TRBJ1-1; D not resolved. Per germline, CDR1 SNHLY and CDR2 FYNNEI. The CDR3 consists of 13 residues. V lost 6 bases and J 6 bases, leaving 14 bases between the germline ends. CDR3 coding DNA: TGTGCCAGCAGCCCCATCGTACACGCTGAAGCTTTCTTT. Translated: CASSPIVHAEAFF. Using reference TRBV2 and TRBJ1-1 for the parts outside the CDR3, the full variable domain is EPEVTQTPSHQVTQMGQEVILRCVPISNHLYFYWYRQILGQKVEFLVSFYNNEISEKSEIFDDQFSVERPDGSNFTLKIRSTKLEDSAMYFCASSPIVHAEAFFGQGTRLTVV.

V is TRBV20-1 and J is TRBJ2-7; TRBD1 is a possible D gene (6 bases). Germline CDR1 reads DFQATT; CDR2 reads SNEGSKA (reference sequence). The CDR3 has 15 residues. V was clipped by 0 bases and J by 0 bases, with 12 bases between them. The chain's CDR3 is CSARDLEQGSYEQYF. CDR3 coding DNA: TGCAGTGCTAGAGATCTGGAACAGGGCTCCTACGAGCAGTACTTC.

This clonotype was counted many times. The V gene is TRBV12-3 or TRBV12-4, the J gene TRBJ2-7; TRBD1 matches 9 bases. CDR3 length: 16 residues. The V gene end was trimmed by 5 bases and the J gene end by 5 bases; junction bases not matched to a gene: 13. The chain's CDR3 is CASSLQTGTGMDEQYF. CDR3 coding DNA: TGTGCCAGCAGTCTACAAACCGGGACAGGGATGGACGAGCAGTACTTC.

In this sample, this clonotype turned up a few times. The chain recombines TRBV27 with TRBJ2-2, with TRBD2 matching over 13 bases. The J segment lost 5 bases and the V segment lost 2 bases, leaving 8 bases of the junction unmatched. The CDR3 has 18 residues. Germline V gene data show CDR1 as MNHEY and CDR2 as SMNVEV (reference sequence). The CDR3 here is CASSLSGTSGILTGELFF. The CDR3 DNA reads TGTGCCAGCAGTTTAAGTGGGACTAGCGGGATTCTGACCGGGGAGCTGTTTTTT.

Many counts were recorded for this clonotype. This chain links TRBV28 with TRBJ2-7; 8 nucleotides match TRBD2. V shed 6 bases, J shed 6 bases, and the junction held 7 bases outside the gene matches. The CDR3 is 13 residues long. Germline assignment: CDR1 MDHEN and CDR2 SYDVKM. The CDR3 here is CASSSGTSFEQYF. In DNA, the CDR3 is TGTGCCAGCAGCTCTGGGACTAGTTTCGAGCAGTACTTC.

This clonotype was observed a handful of times. The rearrangement uses TRBV9 and TRBJ2-1; 7 bases map to TRBD2. CDR1 SGDLS and CDR2 YYNGEE come from the germline V gene. The trim removed 4 bases at V and 4 bases at J, leaving 14 bases unmatched. The CDR3 has 17 amino acids. CDR3 bases: TGTGCCAGCAGCCAGACCCCCTTGCTAGCGGTATACAATGAGCAGTTCTTC. Its translation is CASSQTPLLAVYNEQFF.

The chain links TRBV5-4 to TRBJ2-1; D is unclear. V was cut by 5 bases and J by 0 bases, with 12 bases left in between. The CDR3 length is 15 residues. Germline CDR1 SGHNT, CDR2 YYREEE (reference sequence). CDR3 coding DNA: TGTGCCAGCAGGTTTGCGCGGAGCTCCTACAATGAGCAGTTCTTC. Translating gives CASRFARSSYNEQFF.

In its sample, this clonotype was seen many times. This chain connects TRBV5-1 to TRBJ2-7, with D perhaps given as TRBD1 or TRBD2 (6 bases each). Germline lookup yields CDR1 SGHRS and CDR2 YFSETQ. This CDR3 has 14 amino acids. Trimming took off 0 bases at V and 3 bases at J, with 10 bases between the two ends. CDR3 sequence: CASSLGGAGYEQYF. CDR3 in DNA: TGCGCCAGCAGCTTGGGGGGGGCCGGCTACGAGCAGTACTTC.

This clonotype came up many times. The chain recombines TRBV20-1 with TRBJ1-1, with 7 bases that match TRBD1. Per the germline V gene, CDR1 is DFQATT and CDR2 is SNEGSKA (reference sequence). V lost 3 bases to trimming and J lost 6 bases; unmatched junction nucleotides: 4. The CDR3 is 12 amino acids. CDR3 nucleotides: TGCAGTGCTAGCCAGGGGGAACCTGAAGCTTTCTTT. Protein product: CSASQGEPEAFF.

With regard to this clonotype: At one end, the junction sequence differs from germline, possibly due to a read error. The J gene is TRBJ2-7, the V gene TRBV7-9, with D hard to call. The CDR3 runs 14 residues. CDR1 SEHNR and CDR2 FQNEAQ come from the germline V gene (reference sequence). The CDR3 here is CASSRERSSYERYF. CDR3 nucleotides: TGTGCCAGCAGCAGGGAACGAAGCTCCTACGAGCGGTACTTC. Complete variable domain (other parts from reference TRBV7-9 and TRBJ2-7): DTGVSQNPRHKITKRGQNVTFRCDPISEHNRLYWYRQTLGQGPEFLTYFQNEAQLEKSRLLSDRFSAERPKGSFSTLEIQRTEQGDSAMYLCASSRERSSYERYFGPGTRLTVT.

This clonotype was detected a few times. This may stem from a read error, because a much larger clone lies one nucleotide away. The chain joins TRBV12-3 or TRBV12-4 to TRBJ1-1; D is unclear. CDR3 length equals 13 residues. V lost 6 bases, J lost 2 bases, and 10 bases lay in between. The CDR3 here is CASRFRVNTEAFF. CDR3 in DNA: TGTGCCAGCAGGTTCCGTGTAAACACTGAAGCTTTCTTT.

There are a few counts of this clonotype. The V call is TRBV11-3, the J call TRBJ1-5; no reliable D call. Germline V gene sequence: CDR1 SGHNT, CDR2 YENEEA. V was shortened by 0 bases and J by 4 bases, with 4 bases between the two germline ends. The CDR3 runs to 13 residues. The CDR3 spells CASSLDWNQPQHF. The CDR3 DNA reads as TGTGCCAGCAGCTTAGACTGGAATCAGCCCCAGCATTTT.

This clonotype was recorded a few times. Possible read error: a much larger clone is one base away. J is TRBJ1-1 and V is TRBV6-2 or TRBV6-3, with a weak D call TRBD1 (5 bases). This CDR3 is built from 14 residues. Trimming cost V 2 bases and J 4 bases, with 11 bases left between them. CDR1 and CDR2 (germline): MNHEY, SVGEGT. The CDR3 nucleotides read TGTGCCAGCAGTTACCATGGGGGAAGCACTGAAGCTTTCTTT. It translates to CASSYHGGSTEAFF.

This clonotype was observed at least ten times. This chain joins TRBV20-1 and TRBJ2-1, with D perhaps TRBD2 (5 bases). This CDR3 comprises 14 residues. The V gene's germline CDR1 is DFQATT and CDR2 SNEGSKA (reference sequence). Between the trimmed V and J ends, which lost 0 bases and 8 bases, there was a span of 14 bases. CDR3 nucleotides: TGCAGTGCTAGAGATCCGGACTGGGCCGATGAGCAGTTCTTC. Translating it yields CSARDPDWADEQFF.

This clonotype came up a few times. CDR3 amino acids: CSGLTGGSTGELFF. The CDR3, as DNA: TGCAGTGGGCTGACAGGGGGCAGCACCGGGGAGCTGTTTTTT. The V gene is TRBV20-1, the J gene TRBJ2-2; 10 bases are a match to TRBD1. Germline V gives CDR1 DFQATT, CDR2 SNEGSKA (reference sequence). The CDR3 has 14 residues. The V gene end was trimmed by 7 bases and the J gene end by 4 bases; junction bases not matched to a gene: 6.

In its sample, this clonotype was seen many times. V and J are TRBV30 and TRBJ2-2; 12 positions match TRBD2. J gave up 0 bases and V 3 bases, and 5 bases lay outside the gene matches. Germline loops: CDR1 GTSNPN, CDR2 SVGIG (reference sequence). The CDR3 length is 17 residues. DNA for the CDR3: TGTGCCTGGAGCTTTCTAGCGGGAGGGCCGAACACCGGGGAGCTGTTTTTT. It is translated as CAWSFLAGGPNTGELFF.

In this sample, this clonotype turned up many times. The V and J genes are TRBV3-1 and TRBJ1-1; a possible D gene is TRBD1 (5 bases). Trimming cost V 0 bases and J 5 bases, with 16 bases left between them. Per germline, CDR1 LGHDT and CDR2 YNNKEL (reference sequence). The CDR3 spans 16 residues. CDR3 in amino acids: CASSQDLGRGGTEAFF. In DNA form, the CDR3 reads TGTGCCAGCAGCCAAGATCTAGGACGGGGGGGGACTGAAGCTTTCTTT.

This clonotype was observed at least ten times. This chain joins TRBV12-3 or TRBV12-4 and TRBJ2-2; D gene unclear. Trimming stripped 3 bases from V and 4 bases from J, with 12 bases between. This CDR3 spans 15 amino acids. The CDR3 DNA reads TGTGCCAGCAGTTTGGAACCGGAGAGCACCGGGGAGCTGTTTTTT. Amino acid sequence: CASSLEPESTGELFF.

In this sample, this clonotype turned up many times. V gene TRBV15 combines with J gene TRBJ2-7; D is undetermined. This CDR3 comprises 14 residues. The ends were cut back, 1 base at V and 3 bases at J, with 10 bases in the middle. Per germline, CDR1 LNHNV and CDR2 YYDKDF (reference sequence). DNA of the CDR3: TGTGCCACCAGCAGAGCAAGGATCGACTACGAGCAGTACTTC. Translation: CATSRARIDYEQYF. Together with reference TRBV15 and TRBJ2-7, the CDR3 gives the full variable domain: DAMVIQNPRYQVTQFGKPVTLSCSQTLNHNVMYWYQQKSSQAPKLLFHYYDKDFNNEADTPDNFQSRRPNTSFCFLDIRSPGLGDTAMYLCATSRARIDYEQYFGPGTRLTVT.

This clonotype has a count of ten or more. The chain combines TRBV6-2 or TRBV6-3 with TRBJ1-5, with D possibly being TRBD1 (5 bases). Germline V gene lookup returns CDR1 MNHEY and CDR2 SVGEGT. This CDR3 has 16 residues. Between the trimmed V and J ends, which lost 0 bases and 2 bases, there was a span of 11 bases. This chain's CDR3 is CASSYSIQGGNQPQHF. In DNA form, the CDR3 reads TGTGCCAGCAGTTACTCGATTCAGGGAGGCAATCAGCCCCAGCATTTT.

The chain combines TRBV25-1 with TRBJ1-3; D gene uncertain. Germline V lookup: CDR1 MGHDK, CDR2 SYGVNS. V was cut by 1 base and J by 0 bases, with 10 bases left in between. CDR3 length: 16 residues. CDR3 sequence: CASSEWGASSGNTIYF. As DNA, the CDR3 is TGTGCCAGCAGTGAATGGGGAGCAAGCTCTGGAAACACCATATATTTT. The full variable domain, its missing parts supplied by reference TRBV25-1 and TRBJ1-3, is EADIYQTPRYLVIGTGKKITLECSQTMGHDKMYWYQQDPGMELHLIHYSYGVNSTEKGDLSSESTVSRIRTEHFPLTLESARPSHTSQYLCASSEWGASSGNTIYFGEGSWLTVV.

This rearrangement joins TRBV27 to TRBJ2-7; 8 bases agree with TRBD2. This CDR3 contains 14 residues. CDR1 MNHEY and CDR2 SMNVEV come from the germline V gene (reference sequence). V gave up 5 bases and J gave up 6 bases; unmatched junction bases: 9. In nucleotides, the CDR3 is TGTGCCAGCAGTCAGTCTACGGGAGGGGCCGAGCAGTACTTC. Protein sequence: CASSQSTGGAEQYF.